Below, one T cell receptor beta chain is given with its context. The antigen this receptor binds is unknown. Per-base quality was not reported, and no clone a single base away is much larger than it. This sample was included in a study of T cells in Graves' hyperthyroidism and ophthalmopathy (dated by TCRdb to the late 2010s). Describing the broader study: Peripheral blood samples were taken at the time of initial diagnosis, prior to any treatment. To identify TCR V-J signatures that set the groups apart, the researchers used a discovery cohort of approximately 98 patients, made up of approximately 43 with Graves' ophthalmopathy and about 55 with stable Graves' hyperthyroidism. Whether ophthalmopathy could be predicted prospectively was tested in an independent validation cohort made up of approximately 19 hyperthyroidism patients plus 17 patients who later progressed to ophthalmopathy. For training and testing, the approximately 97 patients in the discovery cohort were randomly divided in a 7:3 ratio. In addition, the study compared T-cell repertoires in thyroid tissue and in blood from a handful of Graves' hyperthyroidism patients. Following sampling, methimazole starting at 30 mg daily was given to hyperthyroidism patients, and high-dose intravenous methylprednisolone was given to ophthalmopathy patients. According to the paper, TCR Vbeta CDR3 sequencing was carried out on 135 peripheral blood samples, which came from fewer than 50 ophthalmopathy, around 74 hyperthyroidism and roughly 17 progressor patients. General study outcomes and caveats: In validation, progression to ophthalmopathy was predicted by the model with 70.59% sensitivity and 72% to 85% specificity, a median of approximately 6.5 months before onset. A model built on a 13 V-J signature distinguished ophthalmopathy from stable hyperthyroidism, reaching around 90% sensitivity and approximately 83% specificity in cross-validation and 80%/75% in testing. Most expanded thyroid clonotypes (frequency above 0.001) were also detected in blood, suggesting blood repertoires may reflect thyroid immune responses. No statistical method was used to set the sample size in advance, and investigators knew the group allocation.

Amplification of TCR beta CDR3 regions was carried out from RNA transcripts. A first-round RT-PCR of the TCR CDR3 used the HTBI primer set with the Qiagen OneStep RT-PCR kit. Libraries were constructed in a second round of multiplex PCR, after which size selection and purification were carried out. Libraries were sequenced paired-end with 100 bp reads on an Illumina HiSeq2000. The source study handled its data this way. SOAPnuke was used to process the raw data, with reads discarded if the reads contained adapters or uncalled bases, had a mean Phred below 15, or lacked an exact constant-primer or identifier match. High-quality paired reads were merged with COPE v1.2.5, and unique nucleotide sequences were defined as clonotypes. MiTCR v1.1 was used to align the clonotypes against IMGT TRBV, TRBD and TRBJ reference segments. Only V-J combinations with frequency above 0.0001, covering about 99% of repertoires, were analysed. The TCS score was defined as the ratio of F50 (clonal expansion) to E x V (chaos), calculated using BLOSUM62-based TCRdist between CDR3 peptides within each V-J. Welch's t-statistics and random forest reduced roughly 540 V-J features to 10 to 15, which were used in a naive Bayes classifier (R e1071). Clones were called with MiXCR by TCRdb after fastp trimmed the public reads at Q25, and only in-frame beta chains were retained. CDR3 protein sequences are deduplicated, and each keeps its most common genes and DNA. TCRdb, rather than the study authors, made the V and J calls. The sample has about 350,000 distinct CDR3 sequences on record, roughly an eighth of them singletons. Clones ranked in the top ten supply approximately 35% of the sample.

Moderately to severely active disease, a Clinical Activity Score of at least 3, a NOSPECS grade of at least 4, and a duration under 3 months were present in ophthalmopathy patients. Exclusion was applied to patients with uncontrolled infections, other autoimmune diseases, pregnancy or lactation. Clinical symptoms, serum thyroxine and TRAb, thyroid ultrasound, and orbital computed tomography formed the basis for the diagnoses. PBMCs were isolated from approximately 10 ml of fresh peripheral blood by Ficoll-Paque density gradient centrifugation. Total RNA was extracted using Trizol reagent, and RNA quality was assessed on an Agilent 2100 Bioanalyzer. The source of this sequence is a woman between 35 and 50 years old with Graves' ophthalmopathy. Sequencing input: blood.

The nucleotide sequence is given as TGTGCCAGCGGTGTTGATTTACAGGGAACAGATACGCAGTATTTT. Translated, it reads CASGVDLQGTDTQYF. In this chain, TRBV7-9 is recombined with TRBJ2-3; TRBD1 is possibly the D segment (6 matching bases). The germline V gene (reference sequence) gives CDR1 as SEHNR and CDR2 as FQNEAQ. The CDR3 spans 15 residues, from the cysteine through the phenylalanine. CDR3 DNA only is kept here, 45 bases in frame from base 1. The V end loses 8 bases and the J end loses 3 bases, and a stretch of 18 bases separates them.